This T cell receptor beta chain was sequenced in a study of read filtering for tumor transcriptome and immune sequencing. Study-level background: Among patients, 17 were male and 14 female, aged about 47 to 85 (mean around 66).

Trimming left V 2 bases short and J 3 bases short, with 9 bases between. This CDR3 spans 14 amino acids. Germline-derived CDR1 and CDR2 are KGHSH and LQKENI. Bone marrow was sampled from every patient at the time of active disease. Molecular barcoded adaptors covering alpha/delta and beta/gamma chains were used on about 0.4 ug RNA. TCRdb re-called the reads through MiXCR, storing one row per CDR3 protein. Among some 48,000 distinct CDR3 sequences listed, roughly 19% were seen once. There are many counts of this clonotype. Source material: a population of CD138-negative cells sorted from bone marrow. The V and J genes are TRBV18 and TRBJ2-3; no definite D call. The source of this sequence is a donor aged 40 or older with multiple myeloma. CDR3 nucleotide sequence: TGTGCCAGCTCACCAGCGGTACAAACAGATACGCAGTATTTT. This sequence encodes CASSPAVQTDTQYF.